This T cell receptor (beta chain) was observed in a study of shared T cell receptors in the human thymus (dated by TCRdb to the early 2020s). About the study as a whole: The study investigated the way shared, self-reactive T-cell receptor alpha chains are produced in the human thymus.

Receptor amplification or capture employed the immunoSEQ multiplex PCR assay. TCRdb re-hosts the immuneACCESS table, in-frame sequences only. Its copies lack some clones; in the studies checked, an unresolved V gene accounts for under half of them, and the cause for the rest is not known. The sample yields 700,000 to 750,000 clones; approximately 85% were counted once. The top ten constitute more than 0.008% of the sample. For this clone: Its antigen is not yet known. Base qualities were left out, and no much larger clone turns up one base away.

The CDR3 runs 16 amino acids, cysteine and phenylalanine included. Of all the DNA, just the CDR3 is kept, 48 bases in frame from base 1. Per the germline V gene, SGHDT is the CDR1 and YYEEEE is the CDR2. Compared with germline, V lacks 3 bases and J lacks 6 bases; bases without a gene match: 14. The sample was also reused in another study, on human thymus T cells. The second study's authors report: In Finland, the donors were immunologically healthy infants who were having open corrective cardiac surgery for congenital heart defects. Thymus tissue was collected as surgical resects that were removed during corrective cardiac surgery. V and J gene segment usage appeared biased in both thymic and peripheral blood repertoires. The related research reported highly overlapping thymic TCR repertoires among unrelated individuals. TCR alpha and beta repertoires from fewer than ten infant thymus samples and a few related peripheral blood samples were characterized in the study. Donor ages ranged from roughly 6 to 250 days, and the cohort comprised about six male and two female infants. Thymocytes were freed from the tissue by mechanical means and kept at -70 degrees C as pellets of roughly 8.5-31 million cells. A QIAsymphony instrument was used to extract genomic DNA from frozen cell pellets. The immunoSEQ multiplex PCR assay was used to amplify the TCRB and TCRAD loci from a standardized quantity of quality-controlled genomic DNA. The V(D)J region was spanned by amplicons of a length sufficient to cover the CDR3 and to identify V and J genes. Amplicon sequencing was performed on an Illumina platform through the commercial immunoSEQ service. Corrections for primer bias and sequencing errors followed previously described methods, while TCRAD and TCRB definitions were based on the IMGT database. Repertoires were analysed with immunoSEQ Analyzer 3.0 and VDJTools, covering basic statistics, V/J segment usage, diversity estimates, rarefaction and pairwise overlap. Diversity was estimated using the Chao1, ChaoE, Efron-Thisted, Shannon and inverse Simpson indices, and was also estimated on datasets down-sampled to the size of the smallest sample. Repertoire overlap was determined by strict matching of CDR3 nucleotide sequence, V gene and J gene, and Jaccard-based multidimensional scaling clustering was applied. On average, thymus samples yielded roughly 800,000 unique TCRB clonotypes, whereas blood samples yielded 75,000 to 95,000.

The sample was thymocytes. The chain uses TRBV5-6 and TRBJ1-1, with TRBD1 matching 7 junction bases. The origin of this receptor is a girl less than two years old with a congenital heart defect. Donor details come from another sample of the same person, matched by shared clones. The sequenced DNA: TGTGCCAGCAGCTCGGAATATGACAGGGCATTTGCTGAAGCTTTCTTT. Translated, this is CASSSEYDRAFAEAFF.